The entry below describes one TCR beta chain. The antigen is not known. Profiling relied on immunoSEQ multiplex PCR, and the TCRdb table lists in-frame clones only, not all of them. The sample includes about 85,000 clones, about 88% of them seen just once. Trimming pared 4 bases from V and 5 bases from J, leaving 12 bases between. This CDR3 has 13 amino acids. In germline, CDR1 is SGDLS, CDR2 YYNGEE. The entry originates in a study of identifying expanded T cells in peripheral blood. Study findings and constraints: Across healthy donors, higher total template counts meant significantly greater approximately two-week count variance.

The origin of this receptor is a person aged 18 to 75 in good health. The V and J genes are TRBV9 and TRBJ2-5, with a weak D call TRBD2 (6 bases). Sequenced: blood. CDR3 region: CASSSGGWETQYF. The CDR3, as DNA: TGTGCCAGCAGCTCCGGGGGTTGGGAGACCCAGTACTTC.